This TCR beta chain was observed in a study of control samples from healthy donors and cancer patients. Profiled with immunoSEQ multiplex PCR; TCRdb holds only in-frame clones, not every one. The table shows around 130,000 clones, with around nine tenths occurring only once. Unmatched junction bases numbered 6, after V lost 3 bases and J lost 7 bases. The CDR3 length is 16 residues. Germline V gene data show CDR1 as KGHDR and CDR2 as SFDVKD. The receptor was isolated from a man aged 45-60 years in good health. The sample consisted of blood. This chain connects TRBV24-1 to TRBJ2-1, with 12 nucleotides matching TRBD2. The CDR3 protein is CATSDPSGGALNEQFF. DNA for the CDR3: TGTGCCACCAGTGATCCTAGCGGGGGGGCTTTGAATGAGCAGTTCTTC.